One TCR beta chain is described in this entry. Its antigen is undetermined. This specimen belongs to a study of shared clonotypes between healthy human individuals. Study-wide findings and caveats: In the sorted subsets, rarefaction showed sequencing was incomplete despite large depth.

Germline V lookup: CDR1 SQVTM, CDR2 ANQGSEA. CDR3 size: 12 residues. V lost 7 bases to trimming and J lost 6 bases, with 15 bases between them. Running of the assay took place at deep level. This table comes from immunoSEQ multiplex PCR, and its TCRdb copy is limited to in-frame clones, with some not included. The table records roughly 2.2 million clones, approximately 90% of them present only once. The source material was naive CD4+ T cells from PBMCs. Described subset: CD45RA+ positively selected. This chain connects TRBV29-1 to TRBJ1-2, with D maybe TRBD1 (6 bases). The TCR originated in a man aged 18 to 29 in good health. Some clones in this sample may be carry-over from other donors' samples. CDR3 region: CSGGYREDGYTF. The CDR3, as DNA: TGCAGCGGGGGTTACAGGGAAGATGGCTACACCTTC.